The 18 T cell receptor beta chains listed next were all sequenced from one sample in a study of T-cell memory formation after mild COVID-19. From the 5' RACE reads, TCRdb called clonotypes with MiXCR, one entry per CDR3 protein. Of fewer than 300,000 distinct CDR3 sequences in the sample, 18% are singletons; the top ten hold about 21%. Material: PBMCs or a T cell subset sorted from them (not recorded which). These receptors were collected from a man aged 18 to 30 who had mild COVID-19 (a few samples of this study predate the infection). Cell type and time point are not known.

The chain couples TRBV12-3 or TRBV12-4 to TRBJ2-3; D tentatively reads TRBD1 or TRBD2 (5 bases each). V gave up 6 bases and J gave up 0 bases, with 13 bases separating them. The CDR3 contains 15 residues. This CDR3 reads CASSLRDVSTDTQYF. In DNA, the CDR3 is TGTGCCAGCAGCCTTAGGGACGTCAGCACAGATACGCAGTATTTT.

In its sample, this clonotype was seen a few times. This chain uses TRBV5-1 with TRBJ2-2; weak D call: TRBD2 (6 bases). The CDR3 spans 14 residues. V dropped 7 bases and J dropped 3 bases, with 13 bases sitting between them. CDR1 SGHRS and CDR2 YFSETQ come from the germline V gene. In nucleotides, the CDR3 is TGCGCCAGCGGCACCGGGGAGGACACCGGGGAGCTGTTTTTT. Translating it yields CASGTGEDTGELFF. Full variable domain (missing parts from reference TRBV5-1 and TRBJ2-2): KAGVTQTPRYLIKTRGQQVTLSCSPISGHRSVSWYQQTPGQGLQFLFEYFSETQRNKGNFPGRFSGRQFSNSRSEMNVSTLELGDSALYLCASGTGEDTGELFFGEGSRLTVL.

This clonotype was seen a handful of times. This chain connects TRBV4-3 to TRBJ2-7, with D possibly TRBD1 on 6 matching bases. The CDR3 is made up of 12 amino acids. Germline V gives CDR1 LGHNA, CDR2 YSLEER. V was cut by 3 bases and J by 7 bases, with 10 bases left in between. The CDR3: CASSQDGTEQYF. DNA of the CDR3: TGCGCCAGCAGCCAGGATGGGACAGAGCAGTACTTC.

The rearrangement links TRBV7-6 to TRBJ2-7; possible D gene TRBD2, 6 bases. V lost 7 bases, J lost 7 bases, and 20 bases lay in between. This CDR3 has 14 amino acids. Germline loops: CDR1 SGHVS, CDR2 FNYEAQ. DNA of the CDR3: TGTGCCAGCACCCCCGGGGACTTTCGGGGGGAGCAGTACTTC. It yields the protein CASTPGDFRGEQYF.

This clonotype was found a few times. J is TRBJ2-1 and V is TRBV20-1; D may be TRBD1 (6 bases). The CDR3 is 16 amino acids. The germline gives CDR1 DFQATT, CDR2 SNEGSKA (reference sequence). V was trimmed by 2 bases and J by 6 bases, leaving 20 bases between them. The CDR3 protein is CSARPPDSWATNEQFF. In DNA, the CDR3 is TGCAGTGCTAGACCCCCGGACAGTTGGGCCACCAATGAGCAGTTCTTC.

This clonotype was counted a few times. The chain has TRBV12-3 or TRBV12-4 and TRBJ1-2, with D hard to call. The V gene lost 5 bases and the J gene lost 2 bases, with 15 bases spanning the gap. This CDR3 contains 15 residues. The CDR3 reads CASSPRWNSNYGYTF. The CDR3 nucleotides read TGTGCCAGCAGTCCCCGTTGGAACAGCAACTATGGCTACACCTTC.

This clonotype was counted many times. The chain employs TRBV12-3 or TRBV12-4 and TRBJ2-4; TRBD1 aligns across 7 bases. J gave up 6 bases and V 5 bases, and 7 bases lay outside the gene matches. The CDR3 spans 14 residues. DNA for the CDR3: TGTGCCAGCAGTGCCCCGGGACAGCGAAACATTCAGTACTTC. Its translation: CASSAPGQRNIQYF.

This chain uses TRBV9 with TRBJ2-5; D possibly corresponds to TRBD1 (6 bases). Germline V gene data show CDR1 as SGDLS and CDR2 as YYNGEE. This CDR3 is built from 14 residues. Trimming cost V 4 bases and J 7 bases, with 17 bases left between them. Here the CDR3 reads CASSPQGQRRTQYF. The CDR3 nucleotides read TGTGCCAGCAGCCCCCAAGGACAGCGGAGGACCCAGTACTTC.

The genes are TRBV20-1 and TRBJ2-7; 7 bases agree with TRBD1. This CDR3 region has 14 residues. CDR1 is DFQATT and CDR2 is SNEGSKA in the germline V gene (reference sequence). The junction had 12 bases not matched to a gene; V was cut back by 7 bases and J by 3 bases. The CDR3, as DNA: TGCAGTGTCTCTAGGGGGCAGGGTGGCTACGAGCAGTACTTC. Translating it yields CSVSRGQGGYEQYF.

This clonotype was counted between two and nine times. The chain joins TRBV6-2 or TRBV6-3 to TRBJ2-3; TRBD2 agrees at 8 bases. The germline V gene encodes CDR1 MNHEY and CDR2 SVGEGT. The trim removed 0 bases at V and 2 bases at J, leaving 16 bases unmatched. The CDR3 is made up of 20 amino acids. The CDR3 is CASSYSRGADGGDPTDTQYF. The CDR3 DNA follows: TGTGCCAGCAGTTACTCGAGAGGCGCGGACGGGGGGGACCCCACAGATACGCAGTATTTT.

This clonotype was detected only a few times. The chain recombines TRBV4-3 with TRBJ1-2; D is unresolved. The CDR3 spans 15 residues. Per germline, CDR1 LGHNA and CDR2 YSLEER. Deletions cut 1 base from V and 6 bases from J, with 15 bases between. The CDR3 region has the DNA TGCGCCAGCAGCCAAGCTCGTCCGGGAAAGGATGGCTACACCTTC. This translates into CASSQARPGKDGYTF.

A few counts support this clonotype. This chain joins TRBV20-1 and TRBJ2-5, with D possibly being TRBD1 or TRBD2 (5 bases each). CDR3 length equals 14 residues. The germline CDR1 and CDR2 sequences are DFQATT and SNEGSKA (reference sequence). The V gene lost 5 bases and the J gene lost 4 bases, with 17 bases spanning the gap. CDR3 in amino acids: CSAQGTDPRETQYF. The CDR3 nucleotides read TGCAGTGCTCAAGGGACGGACCCCAGAGAGACCCAGTACTTC.

This clonotype was counted between two and nine times. The V gene is TRBV7-9, the J gene TRBJ1-2; possibly TRBD1 for D (5 bases). Trimming left V 4 bases short and J 6 bases short, with 9 bases between. CDR3 size: 12 residues. In germline, CDR1 is SEHNR, CDR2 FQNEAQ (reference sequence). CDR3 sequence: CASSSIRDGYTF. The CDR3 bases are TGTGCCAGCAGCTCTATCAGGGATGGCTACACCTTC.

The chain employs TRBV29-1 and TRBJ1-1; no clear D gene. The CDR3 has 11 amino acids. Trimming left V 3 bases short and J 4 bases short, with 6 bases between. Germline CDR1 SQVTM, CDR2 ANQGSEA. CDR3 amino acids: CSVDRSTEAFF. The CDR3 bases are TGCAGCGTTGATCGCAGCACTGAAGCTTTCTTT. Complete variable domain (other parts from reference TRBV29-1 and TRBJ1-1): SAVISQKPSRDICQRGTSLTIQCQVDSQVTMMFWYRQQPGQSLTLIATANQGSEATYESGFVIDKFPISRPNLTFSTLTVSNMSPEDSSIYLCSVDRSTEAFFGQGTRLTVV.

This clonotype showed up many times. This chain joins TRBV4-3 and TRBJ1-1; D unclear. The germline V gene encodes CDR1 LGHNA and CDR2 YSLEER. The CDR3 sequence is 13 residues long. V was pared by 3 bases and J by 4 bases, with 9 bases between. In DNA form, the CDR3 reads TGCGCCAGCAGCCAGTGGAGGGCCACTGAAGCTTTCTTT. Translated: CASSQWRATEAFF.

In this sample, this clonotype turned up a few times. This chain links TRBV24-1 with TRBJ2-3; 7 bases align to TRBD1. The CDR3 length is 15 residues. CDR1 is KGHDR, CDR2 SFDVKD, per germline. The V gene end was trimmed by 3 bases and the J gene end by 0 bases; junction bases not matched to a gene: 2. The CDR3 protein is CATSDPGQSTDTQYF. CDR3 DNA: TGTGCCACCAGTGATCCGGGACAGAGCACAGATACGCAGTATTTT.

The rearrangement links TRBV11-1 to TRBJ2-3; D call uncertain. Per the germline V gene, CDR1 is SGHAT and CDR2 is FQDESV (reference sequence). The CDR3 contains 12 residues. Trimming removed 3 bases at V and 5 bases at J, with 6 bases between. CDR3 sequence (DNA): TGTGCCAGCAGCTTGTCCGAAGATACGCAGTATTTT. The encoded protein is CASSLSEDTQYF.

The gene calls are TRBV6-6 and TRBJ1-5, with D unclear. The CDR3 is 16 residues long. The ends were cut back, 2 bases at V and 0 bases at J, with 11 bases in the middle. Germline V CDR1 and CDR2: MNHNY, SVGAGI (reference sequence). CDR3 in DNA: TGTGCCAGCAGTTACCCAAGACGTAATAGCAATCAGCCCCAGCATTTT. The encoded protein is CASSYPRRNSNQPQHF.